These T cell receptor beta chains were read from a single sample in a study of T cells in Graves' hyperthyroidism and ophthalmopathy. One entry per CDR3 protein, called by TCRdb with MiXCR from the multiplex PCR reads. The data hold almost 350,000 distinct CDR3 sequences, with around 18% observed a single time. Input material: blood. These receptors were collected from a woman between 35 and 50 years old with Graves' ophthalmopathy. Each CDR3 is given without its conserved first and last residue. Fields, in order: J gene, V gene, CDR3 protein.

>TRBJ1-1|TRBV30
AWLHYRRGRNTEAF
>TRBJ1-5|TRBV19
ASSMGGVRQPQH
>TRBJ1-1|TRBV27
ASSGPLGGAEAF
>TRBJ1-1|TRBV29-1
SVETVLDTEAF
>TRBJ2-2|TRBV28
ASSTRTGYTGELF
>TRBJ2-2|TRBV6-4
ASSDLSGGETGELF
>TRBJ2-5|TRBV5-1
ASSSGGTTQETQY
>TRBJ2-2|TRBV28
ASSLSPLQGGNTGELF
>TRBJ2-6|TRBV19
ASSTHRNSGANVLT
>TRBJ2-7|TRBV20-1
SAQTVSSYEQY
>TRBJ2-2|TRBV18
ASSPQFANTGELF
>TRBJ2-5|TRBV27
ASSLRDRERETQY
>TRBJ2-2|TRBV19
ASSARGNTGELF
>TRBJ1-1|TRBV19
ASKRPGTGNEAF
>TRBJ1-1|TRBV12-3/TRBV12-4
ASSQPGLGADTEAF
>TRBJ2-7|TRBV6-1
ANLHLESGEQY
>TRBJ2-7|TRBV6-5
ASSYGKLAGVSYEQY
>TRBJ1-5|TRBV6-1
ASSVGQEVGPQH
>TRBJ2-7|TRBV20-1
SARSVRESSYEQY
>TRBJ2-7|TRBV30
AWSVGGSLYEQY
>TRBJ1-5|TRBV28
ASSFPVSNQPQH
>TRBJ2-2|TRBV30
AWSKIVGSGELF
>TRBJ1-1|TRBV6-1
ASSTGLGRDTEAF
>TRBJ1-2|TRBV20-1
SALSDGRYGYT
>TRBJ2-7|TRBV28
ASSFVGASYEQY
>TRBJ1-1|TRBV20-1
SAPDREKAF
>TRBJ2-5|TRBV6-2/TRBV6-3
ATSGTGGQETQY
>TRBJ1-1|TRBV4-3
ASSQVEGAGVGDTEAF
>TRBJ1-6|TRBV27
ASSVDRHNSPLH
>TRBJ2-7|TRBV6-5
ASSLVQGGYEQY
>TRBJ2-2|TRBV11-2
ASSPAVRELF
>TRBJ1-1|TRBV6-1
ASRRAGPDTEAF
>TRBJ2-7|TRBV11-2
ASSLGTSMVYEQY
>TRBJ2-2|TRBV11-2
ASSLGGLAGGRGTGELF
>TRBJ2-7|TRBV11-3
ASSSRDGSYEQY
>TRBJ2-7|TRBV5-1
ASSLVGPTDYEQY
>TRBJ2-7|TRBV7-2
ASSIDSANQY
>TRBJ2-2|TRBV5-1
ASSDAGLDTGELF
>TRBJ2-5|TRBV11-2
ASSQPGRETQY
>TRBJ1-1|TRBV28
ASSFIGPNTEAF
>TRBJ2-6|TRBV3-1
ASSQDLGFNSGANVLT
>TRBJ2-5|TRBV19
ASSMTQGKETQY
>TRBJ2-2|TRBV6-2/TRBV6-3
ASSQTLARELF
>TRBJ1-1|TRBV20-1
SARGRTQAF
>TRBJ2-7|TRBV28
ASSPPATGAYEQS
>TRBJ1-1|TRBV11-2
ASTLRVASLNTEAF
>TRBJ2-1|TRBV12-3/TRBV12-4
ASSLPRTRYEQF
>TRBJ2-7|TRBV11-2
ASSFRAGRSYEQY
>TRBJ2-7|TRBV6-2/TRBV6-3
ASSYNRMDEQY
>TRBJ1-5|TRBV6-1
ASFQGRTNQPQH
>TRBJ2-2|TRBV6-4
ASSDLPFTGELF
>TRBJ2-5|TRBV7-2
ASSLRRTSGAGETQY
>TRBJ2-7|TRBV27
ASSYDMGSEQY
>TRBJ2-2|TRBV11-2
ASSHPNYRILNTGELF
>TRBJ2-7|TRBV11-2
ASSLDRGLGEQY
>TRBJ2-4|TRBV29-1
SVGGLGGHIRC
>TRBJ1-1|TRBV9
ASSVAPPRGTGAVEAF
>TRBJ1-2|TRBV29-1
SGDSPGVNGYT
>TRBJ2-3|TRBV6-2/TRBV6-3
ASSYSTPTQY